This T cell receptor (beta chain) stems from a study of T cells in Graves' hyperthyroidism and ophthalmopathy. The CDR3 regions of TCR beta were amplified from RNA transcripts. The primer set for the first-round RT-PCR of the TCR CDR3 was HTBI. One entry per CDR3 protein, called by TCRdb with MiXCR from the multiplex PCR reads. The profile shows about 96,000 distinct CDR3 sequences, 51% of them singletons. Per the germline V gene, CDR1 is SNHLY and CDR2 is FYNNEI. The CDR3 spans 13 residues. Trimming removed 5 bases at V and 4 bases at J, with 11 bases between. The chain employs TRBV2 and TRBJ2-5, with D possibly being TRBD1 or TRBD2 (5 bases each). The specimen was blood. The sequence came from a woman aged 35 to 49 with Graves' hyperthyroidism. The DNA for the CDR3 is TGTGCCAGCAGTTACTCGGGGCTAGAGACCCAGTACTTC. Its translation is CASSYSGLETQYF.